This T cell receptor (beta chain) was sequenced in a study of shared clonotypes between healthy human individuals. Looking at the study overall: Donors, aged 18 to 49, were two women and a few men. General study findings and limits: Represented diversity (both genetic and exposure-history) was limited by the small number of donors. Sampling used blood alone; tissue repertoires probably differ.

As originally analysed: As immunoSEQ supplied junction-only sequences (without quality scores), filtering differed. Clones were sequenced by immunoSEQ multiplex PCR, and TCRdb holds only the in-frame ones, with some missing. D and trimming come from the DNA, and the V and J calls and clone size come from that table. The sample lists more than 1.2 million clones; approximately 98.5% were seen once. The CDR3 consists of 16 residues. J gave up 3 bases and V 8 bases, and 9 bases lay outside the gene matches. The germline CDR1 and CDR2 sequences are MGHDK and SYGVNS. On this clone: What it binds is unknown.

Input material: naive CD4+ T cells sorted from blood. Subset defined: CD45RA+ positively selected. This chain connects TRBV25-1 to TRBJ2-2; 10 nucleotides line up with TRBD1. The receptor was isolated from a man aged 25 to 40 in good health. The DNA for the CDR3 is TGTGCCAGCGGGAAAGACAGGGGGCCCCACACCGGGGAGCTGTTTTTT. Protein sequence: CASGKDRGPHTGELFF.